A single sample is the source of the 19 T cell receptor beta chains below, sequenced in a study of shared clonotypes between healthy human individuals. Using immunoSEQ multiplex PCR, the repertoire was profiled, and TCRdb retains in-frame clones only, with some absent. The table includes about 380,000 clones, 90% to 98% detected once. The specimen sequenced was memory CD8+ T cells sorted from blood. Subset described: CD45RO+ cells pooled with CCR7-negative TemRA cells. The source is a young man in good health.

The V gene is TRBV27, the J gene TRBJ2-7; 9 positions match TRBD1. Germline V lookup: CDR1 MNHEY, CDR2 SMNVEV (reference sequence). The J segment lost 3 bases and the V segment lost 3 bases, leaving 3 bases of the junction unmatched. CDR3 length: 14 residues. CDR3 amino acids: CASSLGQGFYEQYF. CDR3 sequence (DNA): TGTGCCAGCAGTTTGGGACAGGGATTCTACGAGCAGTACTTC.

The V gene is TRBV27, the J gene TRBJ2-7; possible D gene TRBD1, 6 bases. The V end was cut by 0 bases, the J end by 2 bases, with 8 bases between. Germline CDR1 MNHEY, CDR2 SMNVEV (reference sequence). CDR3 size: 14 residues. CDR3 loop: CASSLSRTAYEQYF. CDR3 in DNA: TGTGCCAGCAGTTTATCCCGGACAGCCTACGAGCAGTACTTC.

The chain uses TRBV5-1 and TRBJ2-5; possible D gene TRBD2, 5 bases. This CDR3 is built from 14 residues. Germline CDR1 reads SGHRS; CDR2 reads YFSETQ. V was cut by 1 base and J by 4 bases, with 11 bases left in between. CDR3 in DNA: TGCGCCAGCAGCTTGATTGAGAGGGCAGAGACCCAGTACTTC. Protein sequence: CASSLIERAETQYF.

The rearrangement links TRBV11-2 to TRBJ2-1, with 9 bases identical to TRBD2. This CDR3 contains 16 residues. CDR1 is SGHAT and CDR2 is FQNNGV in the germline V gene. Trimming cost V 0 bases and J 11 bases; bases outside gene matches: 11. CDR3: CASSLDWAGGPVQQFF. DNA for the CDR3: TGTGCCAGCAGCTTAGATTGGGCGGGAGGGCCAGTTCAGCAGTTCTTC. The full variable domain, rest sourced from reference TRBV11-2 and TRBJ2-1, is EAGVAQSPRYKIIEKRQSVAFWCNPISGHATLYWYQQILGQGPKLLIQFQNNGVVDDSQLPKDRFSAERLKGVDSTLKIQPAKLEDSAVYLCASSLDWAGGPVQQFFGPGTRLTVL.

This chain links TRBV25-1 with TRBJ2-7, with 13 nucleotides matching TRBD2. The CDR3 spans 15 residues. Germline loops: CDR1 MGHDK, CDR2 SYGVNS. The trim removed 6 bases at V and 5 bases at J, leaving 7 bases unmatched. CDR3: CASSPRLAGGDEQYF. Written as DNA, the CDR3 is TGTGCCAGCAGCCCGCGACTAGCGGGAGGTGACGAGCAGTACTTC.

V gene TRBV30 combines with J gene TRBJ2-3; 12 bases are shared with TRBD2. J gave up 2 bases and V 2 bases, and 8 bases lay outside the gene matches. This CDR3 has 17 amino acids. Germline CDR1 GTSNPN, CDR2 SVGIG (reference sequence). The CDR3 is CAWSPQRTSGVTDTQYF. Here the CDR3 DNA reads TGTGCCTGGAGTCCCCAAAGGACTAGCGGGGTCACAGATACGCAGTATTTT.

The J gene is TRBJ2-5, the V gene TRBV2; D not certain. The V and J ends lost 5 bases and 4 bases respectively, with 5 bases between them. CDR3 length: 11 residues. The germline gives CDR1 SNHLY, CDR2 FYNNEI. As DNA, the CDR3 is TGTGCCAGCAGTTCTGGAGAGACCCAGTACTTC. This codes for CASSSGETQYF.

The chain employs TRBV19 and TRBJ1-2; D remains unclear. Trimming left V 5 bases short and J 1 base short, with 14 bases between. The CDR3 covers 15 residues. Germline V gene data show CDR1 as LNHDA and CDR2 as SQIVND (reference sequence). CDR3 coding DNA: TGTGCCAGTAGTCGGGCAGTGGGAGGTAACTATGGCTACACCTTC. It encodes CASSRAVGGNYGYTF. Supplemented by reference TRBV19 and TRBJ1-2, the full variable domain reads DGGITQSPKYLFRKEGQNVTLSCEQNLNHDAMYWYRQDPGQGLRLIYYSQIVNDFQKGDIAEGYSVSREKKESFPLTVTSAQKNPTAFYLCASSRAVGGNYGYTFGSGTRLTVV.

This chain connects TRBV30 to TRBJ1-2, with a tentative D call TRBD1 (5 bases). V was pared by 8 bases and J by 5 bases, with 15 bases between. Germline V gene lookup returns CDR1 GTSNPN and CDR2 SVGIG (reference sequence). The CDR3 covers 12 residues. The CDR3 region is CAHGDSIYGYTF. CDR3 sequence (DNA): TGTGCCCATGGGGACTCGATATATGGCTACACCTTC. Complete variable domain (other parts from reference TRBV30 and TRBJ1-2): SQTIHQWPATLVQPVGSPLSLECTVEGTSNPNLYWYRQAAGRGLQLLFYSVGIGQISSEVPQNLSASRPQDRQFILSSKKLLLSDSGFYLCAHGDSIYGYTFGSGTRLTVV.

The chain has TRBV19 and TRBJ2-7; 11 positions match TRBD2. The CDR3 covers 17 residues. Losses at the gene ends were 3 bases for V and 2 bases for J; bases not matched to a gene: 9. Per germline, CDR1 LNHDA and CDR2 SQIVND (reference sequence). The CDR3 DNA follows: TGTGCCAGTAGTATCGAATACCTAGCGGGAGGTACCTACGAGCAGTACTTC. Amino acid sequence: CASSIEYLAGGTYEQYF.

The genes are TRBV5-6 and TRBJ1-3; D gene ambiguous. The V gene's germline CDR1 is SGHDT and CDR2 YYEEEE. Trimming stripped 0 bases from V and 2 bases from J, with 6 bases between. The CDR3 runs 14 residues. CDR3 region: CASSLEGTGNTIYF. The CDR3, as DNA: TGTGCCAGCAGCTTGGAAGGTACTGGAAACACCATATATTTT.

This CDR3 reads CASTRLAGESVQYF. DNA for the CDR3: TGCGCCAGCACCCGACTAGCGGGAGAGTCTGTGCAGTACTTC. This sequence joins TRBV4-1 and TRBJ2-7; 12 positions match TRBD2. The CDR3 runs to 14 residues. J lost 9 bases, V lost 7 bases, and 10 bases had no gene match. Germline CDR1 is MGHRA and CDR2 is YSYEKL.

This clone was recorded only once. This chain links TRBV10-3 with TRBJ2-7; no clear D gene. V was shortened by 5 bases and J by 3 bases, with 5 bases between the two germline ends. CDR1 and CDR2 from the germline V gene are ENHRY and SYGVKD. This CDR3 is 11 amino acids long. CDR3 bases: TGTGCCATCAGTCAAAACTACGAGCAGTACTTC. Protein: CAISQNYEQYF.

The chain has TRBV30 and TRBJ2-1; D not resolved. The CDR3 totals 11 residues. Germline lookup yields CDR1 GTSNPN and CDR2 SVGIG (reference sequence). The V end was cut by 1 base, the J end by 2 bases, with 0 bases between. CDR3 coding DNA: TGTGCCTGGAGTGCCTACAATGAGCAGTTCTTC. It translates to CAWSAYNEQFF.

This clone was found once. The chain combines TRBV7-3 with TRBJ2-1; 13 nucleotides match TRBD2. The V and J ends lost 5 bases and 6 bases, in that order; junction bases with no gene match: 4. CDR3 length: 15 amino acids. CDR1 SGHTA and CDR2 FQGTGA come from the germline V gene. The CDR3 DNA reads as TGTGCCAGCAGCCCCACTAGCGGGGGGGTCAATGAGCAGTTCTTC. Residues: CASSPTSGGVNEQFF.

This rearrangement joins TRBV5-4 to TRBJ1-5; D not certain. CDR1 SGHNT and CDR2 YYREEE come from the germline V gene (reference sequence). The CDR3 runs 14 residues. V was shortened by 0 bases and J by 4 bases, with 8 bases between the two germline ends. CDR3 sequence (DNA): TGTGCCAGCAGCTTGGGCGGTACTAATCAGCCCCAGCATTTT. Translated, it gives CASSLGGTNQPQHF. The full variable domain, rest sourced from reference TRBV5-4 and TRBJ1-5, is ETGVTQSPTHLIKTRGQQVTLRCSSQSGHNTVSWYQQALGQGPQFIFQYYREEENGRGNFPPRFSGLQFPNYSSELNVNALELDDSALYLCASSLGGTNQPQHFGDGTRLSIL.

A remark on this clone: Other DNA sequences within the sample encode an identical CDR3. The CDR3 coding sequence is TGCAGTGCTGTGCCCTACAATGAGCAGTTCTTC. This translates into CSAVPYNEQFF. The chain uses TRBV20-1 and TRBJ2-1; D is undetermined. V was pared by 5 bases and J by 2 bases, with 4 bases between. The germline CDR1 and CDR2 sequences are DFQATT and SNEGSKA (reference sequence). The CDR3 spans 11 residues.

The chain couples TRBV7-6 to TRBJ1-2; D is undetermined. V was pared by 5 bases and J by 2 bases, with 9 bases between. The CDR3 has 13 amino acids. Per germline, CDR1 SGHVS and CDR2 FNYEAQ. In nucleotides, the CDR3 is TGTGCCAGCAGCGATCGGCAGAACTATGGCTACACCTTC. It encodes CASSDRQNYGYTF.

The chain couples TRBV11-2 to TRBJ2-7; D remains unclear. Germline V gene data show CDR1 as SGHAT and CDR2 as FQNNGV. Trimming removed 0 bases at V and 0 bases at J, with 6 bases between. The CDR3 length is 14 residues. The CDR3 DNA sequence: TGTGCCAGCAGCTTAGAAGCGAGCTCCTACGAGCAGTACTTC. Translation: CASSLEASSYEQYF.